These T cell receptor beta chains were read from a single sample in a study of shared clonotypes between healthy human individuals. Some clones are missing from TCRdb's copy, which holds only in-frame ones; the method was immunoSEQ multiplex PCR. The repertoire includes approximately 640,000 clones, roughly 87% of them detected once, and around a third sits in the top ten. What was sequenced was memory CD8+ T cells from PBMCs. All receptors come from a young man in good health. Some clones in this sample may be carry-over from other donors' samples. Both conserved end residues are part of each CDR3. D genes are given only for firm matches. Rows may omit the clone size; those that give it use once, few, many or a size class.

TGTGCCAGCAGTTTCCCCCGCACTAGGCCGAACACTGAAGCTTTCTTT	CASSFPRTRPNTEAFF	.	TRBV28	.	TRBJ1-1	16
TGCGCCAGCAGCCAAGAGAAGAGGAACACTGAAGCTTTCTTT	CASSQEKRNTEAFF	few	TRBV4-1	.	TRBJ1-1	14
TGTGCCAGCAGCCTAGGGACAGCGAGCAAGCCTGGCTACACCTTC	CASSLGTASKPGYTF	.	TRBV5-6	TRBD1	TRBJ1-2	15
TGCGCCAGCAGCCAAGATCTGGAGGGCCCTCTCACCGGGGAGCTGTTTTTT	CASSQDLEGPLTGELFF	once	TRBV4-3	.	TRBJ2-2	17
TGTGCCAGCAGCTTAGCGCTAGGCAGCGCCTCCTACAATGAGCAGTTCTTC	CASSLALGSASYNEQFF	.	TRBV7-8	.	TRBJ2-1	17
TGTGCCAGCACCCTAGATCCGGGACTAGCCCGGACCGGGGAGCTGTTTTTT	CASTLDPGLARTGELFF	.	TRBV7-2	TRBD2	TRBJ2-2	17
TGTGCCAGCAGTTACTCGACGGACGGGGGCTCTGAAGCTTTCTTT	CASSYSTDGGSEAFF	.	TRBV6-5	.	TRBJ1-1	15
TGCGCCAGCAGCCAAGACAGGAGCTCCTACAATGAGCAGTTCTTC	CASSQDRSSYNEQFF	.	TRBV4-3	.	TRBJ2-1	15
TGCAGCGTTGAAGATTGGAACTGGGGAAAAACAGATACGCAGTATTTT	CSVEDWNWGKTDTQYF	.	TRBV29-1	.	TRBJ2-3	16
TGTGCCAGTAGTACCACACAGGGAACCGCGCATTTT	CASSTTQGTAHF	.	TRBV19	.	TRBJ1-5	12
TGTGCCAGCAGCTTGAGGAGCTACGAGCAGTACTTC	CASSLRSYEQYF	.	TRBV5-6	.	TRBJ2-7	12
TGCGCCAGCAGCCTGTTTCCTGGAGCTGAAGCTTTCTTT	CASSLFPGAEAFF	.	TRBV5-1	.	TRBJ1-1	13
TGTGCCAGCAGTTTATCGGCTAGCGGGAGACCAGCCTACGAGCAGTACTTC	CASSLSASGRPAYEQYF	.	TRBV27	TRBD2	TRBJ2-7	17
TGTGCCAGCATAGGATTTATGGTGCGGGAGGGCTACAATGAGCAGTTCTTC	CASIGFMVREGYNEQFF	.	TRBV27	TRBD2	TRBJ2-1	17
TGTGCCAGCAGCGCAGGGGGACAGGGTTTCACTGAAGCTTTCTTT	CASSAGGQGFTEAFF	once	TRBV9	TRBD1	TRBJ1-1	15
TGTGCCAGCAGCTTGGGCCTCGGGACTTTGCGTGAGCAGTACTTC	CASSLGLGTLREQYF	.	TRBV5-4	.	TRBJ2-7	15
TGCGCCAGCAGCCAAGACAGGACGCCTCAAGTTCGGACTGAAGCTTTCTTT	CASSQDRTPQVRTEAFF	.	TRBV4-1	.	TRBJ1-1	17